This T cell receptor (beta chain) was retrieved from a study of blood T cell repertoires in COVID-19. Per germline, CDR1 SGDLS and CDR2 YYNGEE. Trimming removed 3 bases from V and 6 bases from J, with 9 bases in between. The CDR3 is 12 amino acids. TCRdb's copy holds only in-frame clones and misses some; the assay was immunoSEQ multiplex PCR. The data hold approximately 250,000 clones, with about nine tenths observed a single time. Clinical history reported by participants formed the basis on which cohorts were assigned. This clonotype was sampled from a woman aged 40 to 50 with acute COVID-19. Material for sequencing was PBMCs or T cells enriched from blood (not recorded which). The chain is built from TRBV9 and TRBJ1-2; perhaps TRBD1 as D (6 bases). CDR3 region: CASSGRGDGYTF. CDR3 nucleotide sequence: TGTGCCAGCAGCGGCAGGGGCGATGGCTACACCTTC.